This entry features one T cell receptor beta chain sequence. Its cognate antigen is unknown. The source of the sample is a study of cytomegalovirus exposure and HLA in healthy donors. On the study more broadly: Of a few hundred genotyped donors, about 80% clustered with self-reported Caucasian donors.

Study-wide findings and caveats: Listed as cytomegalovirus-associated were 150 or so TCR beta chains. Common viral pathogens seemed, in a later analysis, to connect with several of the most significant clusters.

Researchers ran the PCR with 60 Vbeta and 13 Jbeta primers. Some clones are missing from TCRdb's copy, which holds only in-frame ones; the method was immunoSEQ multiplex PCR. Altogether some 160,000 clones are present, 79% being singletons, with the ten largest covering roughly 0.64%. The V and J ends lost 6 bases and 7 bases respectively, with 16 bases between them. Germline values: CDR1 MNHEY, CDR2 SVGAGI. This CDR3 spans 13 amino acids. The sequence was collected from a woman aged 40 to 55 in good health and CMV-seronegative. Sequencing was performed on PBMCs. The chain couples TRBV6-5 to TRBJ2-7, with no clear D. The CDR3: CASRSLGSVEQYF. The CDR3 DNA reads TGTGCCAGCAGGTCGCTCGGGTCCGTGGAGCAGTACTTC.